The TCR beta chain under discussion was sequenced for a study of Graves' ophthalmopathy and Graves' hyperthyroidism. Thyroid ultrasound, orbital computed tomography, TRAb, serum thyroxine and clinical symptoms formed the basis of diagnosis. The authors amplified TCR beta CDR3 regions, and they did so from RNA transcripts for repertoire sequencing. HTBI primers served in a first-round RT-PCR, which a second-round multiplex PCR followed. MiXCR, run by TCRdb on the multiplex PCR reads, gives a single entry per CDR3 protein. The sample has roughly 600,000 distinct CDR3 sequences, 39% seen once. The origin of this receptor is an adult man with Graves' hyperthyroidism. The sample consisted of peripheral blood or thyroid tissue (not recorded which).

In DNA, the CDR3 is TGTGCCAGCAGTTTTCAAACTTCCCACGAGCAGTACTTC. This translates into CASSFQTSHEQYF. V is TRBV27 and J is TRBJ2-7; the D is unclear. This CDR3 has 13 residues. Germline values: CDR1 MNHEY, CDR2 SMNVEV (reference sequence). Trimming took 3 bases from V and 5 from J, leaving 11 bases between them.